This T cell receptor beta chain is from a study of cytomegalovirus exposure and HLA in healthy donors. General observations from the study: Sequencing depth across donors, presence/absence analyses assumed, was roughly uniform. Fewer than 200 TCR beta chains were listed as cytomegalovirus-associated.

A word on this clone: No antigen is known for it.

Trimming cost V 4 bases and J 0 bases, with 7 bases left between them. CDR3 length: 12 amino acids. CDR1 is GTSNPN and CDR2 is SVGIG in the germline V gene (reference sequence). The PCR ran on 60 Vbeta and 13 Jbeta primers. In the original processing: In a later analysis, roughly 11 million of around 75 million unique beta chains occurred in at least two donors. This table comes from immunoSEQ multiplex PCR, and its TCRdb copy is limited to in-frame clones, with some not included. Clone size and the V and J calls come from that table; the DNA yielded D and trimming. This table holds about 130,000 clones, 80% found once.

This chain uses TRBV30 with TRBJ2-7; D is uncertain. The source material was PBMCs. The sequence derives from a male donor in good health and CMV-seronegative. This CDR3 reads CAWNPGSYEQYF. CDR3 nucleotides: TGTGCCTGGAATCCGGGCTCCTACGAGCAGTACTTC. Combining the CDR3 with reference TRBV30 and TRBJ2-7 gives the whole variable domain SQTIHQWPATLVQPVGSPLSLECTVEGTSNPNLYWYRQAAGRGLQLLFYSVGIGQISSEVPQNLSASRPQDRQFILSSKKLLLSDSGFYLCAWNPGSYEQYFGPGTRLTVT.